The 29 T cell receptor beta chains reported below all come from one sample, sequenced in a study of T cell clonality in common variable immunodeficiency. Study-wide results and limits: Common variable immunodeficiency TCR beta sequences reportedly had fewer deletions and N-nucleotide insertions.

No antigen is known for these receptors. The table came from immunoSEQ multiplex PCR; TCRdb's copy has only in-frame clones and leaves some out. The repertoire has 35,000 or so clones, none seen only once; the ten largest take 5% to 7%. Sequencing input: peripheral blood mononuclear cells. These receptors all stem from a human donor with common variable immunodeficiency.

The table lists this clone with a few counts. With the read ending 3 residues before the CDR3 end, the germline J gene is used to fill in that end. This chain uses TRBV19 with TRBJ2-1, with D uncertain. The germline CDR1 and CDR2 sequences are LNHDA and SQIVND (reference sequence). V was shortened by 2 bases and J by 0 bases, with 8 bases between the two germline ends. The length of the CDR3 is 15 residues. CDR3 bases read: TGTGCCAGTAGTATACAGGAGTTCTCCTACAATGAG. This sequence encodes CASSIQEFSYNE. The complete CDR3 sequence is CASSIQEFSYNEQFF.

Regarding this clone: The read terminates 3 residues before the CDR3 end, so the remaining end is supplied by the germline J gene. The V gene is TRBV18, the J gene TRBJ2-3; the D gene is possibly TRBD1 (5 bases). Germline loops: CDR1 KGHSH, CDR2 LQKENI. V lost 3 bases and J lost 4, with 8 bases in between. CDR3 size: 13 residues. CDR3 loop: CASSPQGPDTQYF. The CDR3 DNA, read in part, is TGTGCCAGCTCACCGCAGGGCCCAGATACG.

In the case of this clone: The read ends 3 residues early relative to the CDR3; the germline J gene fills the gap. The chain carries TRBV2 and TRBJ2-7, with D possibly matching TRBD2 (6 bases). There are 15 residues in the CDR3. V was cut by 7 bases and J by 0 bases, with 16 bases left in between. Per the germline V gene, CDR1 is SNHLY and CDR2 is FYNNEI. CDR3 loop: CASTSGLSNSYEQYF. The sequenced part of the CDR3 DNA is TGTGCCAGCACCTCGGGACTCTCGAACTCCTACGAG.

This clone was detected a few times. The CDR3 extends 3 residues past the end of the read, so its final part is completed from the germline J gene. The genes are TRBV20-1 and TRBJ1-5; 9 nucleotides agree with TRBD1. J was trimmed by 5 bases and V by 1 base; bases with no gene match: 3. Germline CDR1 is DFQATT and CDR2 is SNEGSKA (reference sequence). The CDR3 runs 14 residues. The CDR3 sequence is CSARGTGDYQPQHF. Incomplete CDR3 DNA: TGCAGTGCTAGAGGGACAGGGGATTATCAGCCC.

This clone was detected a few times. The DNA read from the CDR3 is TGTGCCAGCAGCGCCCGAGGGGGGGCGGGTGGC. Translated, it gives CASSARGGAGG. The entire CDR3 protein reads CASSARGGAGGYTF. V is TRBV13 and J is TRBJ1-2, with D perhaps matching TRBD1 (6 bases). The read finishes 3 residues shy of the CDR3 end, and the germline J gene is used to complete it. This CDR3 is built from 14 residues. Trimming took 5 bases from V and 7 from J, leaving 17 bases between them. CDR1 and CDR2 (germline): PRHDT, FYEKMQ (reference sequence). The variable domain in full, completed from reference TRBV13 and TRBJ1-2, reads AAGVIQSPRHLIKEKRETATLKCYPIPRHDTVYWYQQGPGQDPQFLISFYEKMQSDKGSIPDRFSAQQFSDYHSELNMSSLELGDSALYFCASSARGGAGGYTFGSGTRLTVV.

Note on this clone: The observed sequence ends 3 residues before the CDR3 terminus, with the missing tail filled in from the germline J gene. The chain carries TRBV18 and TRBJ1-5; TRBD1 matches at 10 bases. Trimming took 3 bases from V and 5 from J; bases not matched to a gene: 1. Per germline, CDR1 KGHSH and CDR2 LQKENI. This CDR3 comprises 14 residues. The CDR3 is CASSPGQGYQPQHF. CDR3 DNA (partial): TGTGCCAGCTCACCGGGACAGGGGTATCAGCCC.

This clone has only a few counts. The DNA ends 3 residues before the CDR3 does, and the rest of the CDR3 is filled in from the germline J gene. The gene calls are TRBV2 and TRBJ1-1; 9 bases line up with TRBD1. Germline assignment: CDR1 SNHLY and CDR2 FYNNEI. The CDR3 is made up of 14 amino acids. The CDR3 DNA, read in part, is TGTGCCAGCATGTCCTCTAGGACAGGGGAAGGA. This encodes CASMSSRTGEG. The whole CDR3 is CASMSSRTGEGAFF.

This clone was counted between two and nine times. The read finishes 3 residues shy of the CDR3 end, and the germline J gene is used to complete it. The rearrangement uses TRBV7-2 and TRBJ2-2, with 7 positions matching TRBD1. There are 15 residues in the CDR3. V lost 8 bases and J lost 5; bases outside the gene matches: 11. The V gene's germline CDR1 is SGHTA and CDR2 FQGNSA. The sequenced part of the CDR3 DNA is TGTGCCAGCCGGGCGGCAGGGGGATGGACCGGGGAG. Protein sequence: CASRAAGGWTGE. Given in full, the CDR3 is CASRAAGGWTGELFF.

Worth noting for this clone: The read finishes 3 residues shy of the CDR3 end, and the germline J gene is used to complete it. The rearrangement joins TRBV19 to TRBJ2-7; perhaps TRBD2 as D (6 bases). Germline V lookup: CDR1 LNHDA, CDR2 SQIVND (reference sequence). The germline V and J ends were trimmed by 8 bases and 3 bases, with 17 bases remaining between them. The CDR3 spans 14 residues. The CDR3 DNA, read in part, is TGTGCCAGTTCCGGGGGAAATGTGTTCTACGAG. This sequence encodes CASSGGNVFYE. The whole CDR3 protein reads CASSGGNVFYEQYF.

Details on this clone: The read finishes 3 residues shy of the CDR3 end, and the germline J gene is used to complete it. The V gene is TRBV18, the J gene TRBJ1-5; TRBD1 is a possible D gene (6 bases). The CDR3 loop spans 13 amino acids. Germline V CDR1 and CDR2: KGHSH, LQKENI. The ends were cut back, 6 bases at V and 4 bases at J, with 10 bases in the middle. CDR3 protein: CASSPTGNQPQHF. The covered CDR3 bases are TGTGCCAGCTCTCCCACAGGGAATCAGCCC.

This clone was counted only a few times. The CDR3 end falls 3 residues outside the read, so it is completed with the germline J gene. The genes are TRBV2 and TRBJ2-7; maybe TRBD1 (5 bases). This CDR3 comprises 14 residues. Germline V CDR1 and CDR2: SNHLY, FYNNEI. Trimming cost V 7 bases and J 3 bases, with 16 bases left between them. CDR3: CASTWGQGLYEQYF. The sequenced CDR3 bases are TGTGCCAGCACATGGGGTCAGGGTCTCTACGAG. Combining the CDR3 with reference TRBV2 and TRBJ2-7 gives the whole variable domain EPEVTQTPSHQVTQMGQEVILRCVPISNHLYFYWYRQILGQKVEFLVSFYNNEISEKSEIFDDQFSVERPDGSNFTLKIRSTKLEDSAMYFCASTWGQGLYEQYFGPGTRLTVT.

Remarks on this clone: The junction departs from germline at one end; a sequencing error may be responsible. The sequenced fragment ends 3 residues before the CDR3 boundary, so the rest is inferred from the germline J gene. V gene TRBV18 combines with J gene TRBJ2-3; TRBD1 might be the D (5 bases). CDR3 size: 14 residues. CDR1 is KGHSH and CDR2 is LQKENI in the germline V gene. CDR3 sequence: CANSPPTATDTQYF. Incomplete CDR3 DNA: TGTGCCAACTCACCACCGACAGCTACAGATACG.

This clone was detected a few times. Sequencing ends 3 residues short of the CDR3 end; the germline J gene provides the rest. This chain connects TRBV11-2 to TRBJ1-4, with 9 nucleotides matching TRBD1. Trimming at V came to 5 bases and at J to 6 bases, leaving 1 base not matched to a gene. The CDR3 has 13 amino acids. Germline-derived CDR1 and CDR2 are SGHAT and FQNNGV. The sequenced part of the CDR3 DNA is TGTGCCAGCAGCCGGGACAGGGATGAAAAA. Protein: CASSRDRDEK. The whole CDR3 protein is CASSRDRDEKLFF.

This clone was counted ten times or more. From the germline J gene comes the end of the CDR3, since the read stops 3 residues before it. The chain couples TRBV5-1 to TRBJ2-5, with a tentative D call TRBD2 (5 bases). Germline CDR1 and CDR2: SGHRS and YFSETQ. The V end was cut by 0 bases, the J end by 3 bases, with 12 bases between. This CDR3 has 15 residues. The sequenced CDR3 bases are TGCGCCAGCAGCTTGGCCTTGATCGGGGAAGAGACC. Translating gives CASSLALIGEET. The entire CDR3 reads CASSLALIGEETQYF.

This clone was seen a handful of times. Read sequence stops 3 residues before the CDR3 end, and the germline J gene provides the missing end. This chain connects TRBV19 to TRBJ1-2, with TRBD1 identical over 8 bases. The junction had 4 bases not matched to a gene; V was cut back by 4 bases and J by 3 bases. This CDR3 is 14 amino acids long. CDR1 LNHDA and CDR2 SQIVND come from the germline V gene (reference sequence). The CDR3 here is CASSTRDRYYGYTF. The CDR3 bases that were read are TGTGCCAGTAGTACCCGGGACAGGTACTATGGC.

This clone was picked up a small number of times. The sequence runs out 3 residues before the end of the CDR3; the remainder is reconstructed from the germline J gene. The chain couples TRBV2 to TRBJ1-6, with D unresolved. Germline CDR1 SNHLY, CDR2 FYNNEI. Trimming took 1 base from V and 5 from J, leaving 3 bases between them. This CDR3 spans 13 amino acids. CDR3 amino acids: CASSEVNNSPLHF. The CDR3 bases that were read are TGTGCCAGCAGTGAAGTCAATAATTCACCC.

This clone was recorded many times. The CDR3 end lies 3 residues beyond the end of the read and is filled in from the germline J gene. The chain employs TRBV29-1 and TRBJ2-5, with 8 bases aligning to TRBD2. With 4 bases clipped from V and 4 bases from J, the junction kept 8 bases outside the gene matches. Germline CDR1 is SQVTM and CDR2 is ANQGSEA. The CDR3 spans 14 residues. The CDR3 loop reads CSVASGGGGETQYF. The DNA read from the CDR3 is TGCAGCGTTGCAAGCGGGGGCGGAGGAGAGACC.

This clone has a count of ten or more. The read stops 3 residues short of the end of the CDR3; the missing end is completed from the germline J gene. The chain employs TRBV5-1 and TRBJ2-3; TRBD1 agrees at 9 bases. Trimming removed 1 base from V and 4 bases from J; junction bases left unmatched: 7. Germline-derived CDR1 and CDR2 are SGHRS and YFSETQ. The CDR3 contains 16 residues. CDR3 protein: CASSLWGGQGPDTQYF. CDR3 DNA (partial): TGCGCCAGCAGCTTGTGGGGGGGACAGGGACCAGATACG.

At least ten counts were recorded for this clone. The DNA ends 3 residues before the CDR3 does, and the rest of the CDR3 is filled in from the germline J gene. The rearrangement uses TRBV9 and TRBJ1-2, with D possibly TRBD1 on 6 matching bases. The CDR3 sequence is 14 residues long. Looked up from germline, CDR1 is SGDLS and CDR2 is YYNGEE. Trimming left V 0 bases short and J 2 bases short, with 8 bases between. The CDR3: CASSVGTENYGYTF. Incomplete CDR3 DNA: TGTGCCAGCAGCGTAGGGACAGAAAACTATGGC.

This clone has more than one count but fewer than ten. The read ends 3 residues shy of where the CDR3 ends; the end is completed using the germline J gene. The chain uses TRBV6-2 or TRBV6-3 and TRBJ2-5; TRBD2 matches at 9 bases. Germline trimming cut 6 bases from V and 4 bases from J; bases unmatched to any gene: 9. Looked up from germline, CDR1 is MNHEY and CDR2 is SVGEGT. The CDR3 totals 15 residues. CDR3 residues: CASRYSGTSPETQYF. The sequenced CDR3 bases are TGTGCCAGCAGGTATTCCGGGACTAGCCCAGAGACC.

Note on this clone: The observed sequence ends 3 residues before the CDR3 terminus, with the missing tail filled in from the germline J gene. The chain combines TRBV29-1 with TRBJ2-7, with 8 nucleotides matching TRBD1. Germline V gene lookup returns CDR1 SQVTM and CDR2 ANQGSEA. The CDR3 has 16 residues. The V and J ends lost 7 bases and 3 bases, in that order; junction bases with no gene match: 17. The CDR3: CSALGERGQVGYEQYF. The CDR3 DNA, read in part, is TGCAGCGCCCTGGGGGAAAGGGGACAGGTCGGCTACGAG.

This clone appeared a few times. The CDR3 end lies 3 residues beyond the end of the read and is filled in from the germline J gene. V is TRBV7-9 and J is TRBJ2-5; D unresolved. The V gene's germline CDR1 is SEHNR and CDR2 FQNEAQ (reference sequence). This CDR3 is built from 13 residues. V lost 4 bases, J lost 2 bases, and 8 bases lay in between. Partial CDR3 DNA: TGTGCCAGCAGCTCTACCGAACAAGAGACC. Translated: CASSSTEQET. The full CDR3 protein reads CASSSTEQETQYF.

This clone has a handful of counts. The read halts 3 residues ahead of the CDR3 end, with the missing end drawn from the germline J gene. This rearrangement joins TRBV6-2 or TRBV6-3 to TRBJ1-2; possibly TRBD1 for D (6 bases). CDR1 is MNHEY, CDR2 SVGEGT, per germline. This CDR3 is 15 amino acids long. V lost 4 bases to trimming and J lost 4 bases, with 16 bases between them. CDR3 sequence reads: CASSFHRVGSYGYTF. The covered CDR3 bases are TGTGCCAGCAGTTTTCACAGGGTCGGTAGCTATGGC.

The part of the CDR3 DNA that was read is TGTGCCAGCAAGGGACAGGGAATACAAGAGACC. Its translation is CASKGQGIQET. Given in full, the CDR3 is CASKGQGIQETQYF. The rearrangement uses TRBV2 and TRBJ2-5, with 9 positions matching TRBD1. From the germline J gene comes the end of the CDR3, since the read stops 3 residues before it. CDR3 length: 14 amino acids. With V trimmed by 7 bases and J by 2 bases, 5 bases remained unmatched. Germline CDR1 and CDR2: SNHLY and FYNNEI.

This clone showed up many times. The sequenced fragment ends 3 residues before the CDR3 boundary, so the rest is inferred from the germline J gene. The chain uses TRBV29-1 and TRBJ2-4; D gene unclear. V dropped 6 bases and J dropped 0 bases, with 3 bases sitting between them. Germline CDR1 SQVTM, CDR2 ANQGSEA. The CDR3 contains 11 residues. CDR3 amino acids: CSVAAKNIQYF. The part of the CDR3 DNA that was read is TGCAGCGTGGCAGCCAAAAACATT.

On this clone: The DNA ends 3 residues before the CDR3 does, and the rest of the CDR3 is filled in from the germline J gene. This chain links TRBV18 with TRBJ1-1, with 7 bases identical to TRBD1. Looked up from germline, CDR1 is KGHSH and CDR2 is LQKENI. The CDR3 is made up of 14 amino acids. J lost 1 base, V lost 6 bases, and 5 bases had no gene match. CDR3 region: CASSPWDRNTEAFF. The sequenced part of the CDR3 DNA is TGTGCCAGCTCTCCCTGGGACAGGAACACTGAA.

This clone has more than one count but fewer than ten. Read coverage stops 3 residues before the CDR3 terminus; the germline J gene supplies the remainder. The J gene is TRBJ2-7, the V gene TRBV5-1; 7 bases map to TRBD1. Germline CDR1 SGHRS, CDR2 YFSETQ. The CDR3 consists of 18 residues. With V trimmed by 0 bases and J by 2 bases, 14 bases remained unmatched. The DNA read from the CDR3 is TGCGCCAGCAGCTTGGCAGCTTTGGGTGCTGGGACAGCCTACGAG. Translating it yields CASSLAALGAGTAYE. The CDR3 in its entirety is CASSLAALGAGTAYEQYF. Looking up the rest from reference TRBV5-1 and TRBJ2-7 gives the full variable domain: KAGVTQTPRYLIKTRGQQVTLSCSPISGHRSVSWYQQTPGQGLQFLFEYFSETQRNKGNFPGRFSGRQFSNSRSEMNVSTLELGDSALYLCASSLAALGAGTAYEQYFGPGTRLTVT.

This clone occurred many times. The read ends 3 residues shy of where the CDR3 ends; the end is completed using the germline J gene. This chain uses TRBV6-2 or TRBV6-3 with TRBJ1-2, with 8 bases that match TRBD1. In germline, CDR1 is MNHEY, CDR2 SVGEGT. V lost 5 bases to trimming and J lost 3 bases; unmatched junction nucleotides: 8. The CDR3 spans 15 residues. Incomplete CDR3 DNA: TGTGCCAGCAGTGGTCCCGGGACAGGCTACTATGGC. Protein sequence: CASSGPGTGYYG. The complete CDR3 protein is CASSGPGTGYYGYTF.

This clone was detected ten times or more. With the read ending 3 residues before the CDR3 end, the germline J gene is used to fill in that end. This sequence joins TRBV20-1 and TRBJ2-3, with 8 bases fitting TRBD2. The CDR3 runs 15 residues. Per germline, CDR1 DFQATT and CDR2 SNEGSKA (reference sequence). The V gene end was trimmed by 5 bases and the J gene end by 2 bases; junction bases not matched to a gene: 9. This CDR3 is CSAPLTGGVTDTQYF. The sequenced part of the CDR3 DNA is TGCAGTGCTCCCCTAACGGGGGGGGTCACAGATACG.